This T cell receptor beta chain was sequenced for a study of blood T cells in healthy people across ages. This clonotype was observed a handful of times. Its target is unknown. Combining a sample-barcoded 5' primer with a J-beta primer mix, a second PCR ran for 7 to 11 cycles. A template-switch adaptor containing 12 random nucleotides labeled each cDNA molecule. TCRdb itself ran the 5' RACE reads through MiXCR, one entry per CDR3 protein. The table records some 920,000 distinct CDR3 sequences, 45% to 60% of them present only once. CDR3 length equals 13 residues. Germline V gene lookup returns CDR1 DFQATT and CDR2 SNEGSKA (reference sequence). Between the trimmed V and J ends, which lost 6 bases and 0 bases, there was a span of 12 bases. Study-level points and caveats: Older age went with lower TCR beta diversity per million T cells, in a roughly linear way.

This receptor was obtained from a woman aged 55-70 years in good health. The chain has TRBV20-1 and TRBJ2-7; the D is unclear. Sample: blood. CDR3 sequence reads: CSADGPASYEQYF. DNA for the CDR3: TGCAGTGCCGACGGACCCGCCTCCTACGAGCAGTACTTC.